The clone carrying this TCR beta chain has only one observation. Cohorts were assigned according to the clinical history that participants reported. The recovered donors of Cohort 3 showed two negative PCRs, clearance, or symptom resolution. The CDR3 covers 16 residues. Germline V gene data show CDR1 as SGHDT and CDR2 as YYEEEE. J lost 7 bases, V lost 5 bases, and 14 bases had no gene match. The data were taken from a study of blood T cell repertoires in COVID-19. Study background: There were acute and convalescent COVID-19 samples, and they came from the United States, Italy and Spain.

Some clones are missing from TCRdb's copy, which holds only in-frame ones; the method was immunoSEQ multiplex PCR. The sample holds about 210,000 clones, about 81% seen once. V usage is TRBV5-6 and J usage is TRBJ2-1; 8 bases line up with TRBD1. Sequenced: PBMCs or T cells enriched from blood (not recorded which). This clonotype was obtained from a middle-aged man who had recovered from COVID-19. CDR3 amino acids: CASSNVARGLINEQFF. The DNA for the CDR3 is TGTGCCAGCAGTAACGTAGCCAGGGGGCTTATAAATGAGCAGTTCTTC.